The 16 T cell receptor beta chains reported below all come from one sample, sequenced in a study of T cells expressing NK-cell markers. TCRdb reprocessed the 5' RACE reads and reports one entry per CDR3 protein, with no DNA. Here the sample table reports roughly 150,000 distinct CDR3 sequences. Sequenced input: blood T cells: a sorted CD56 or NKG2C T cell subset, CD4+ or CD8+ T cells, or bulk PBMC T cells (not recorded which). Every receptor here comes from a woman between 18 and 70 years old in good health.

CDR3 region: CASSLGLAYEQFF. This chain connects TRBV7-9 to TRBJ2-1. The CDR3 has 13 residues. CDR1 SEHNR and CDR2 FQNEAQ come from the germline V gene (reference sequence). The full variable domain, rest sourced from reference TRBV7-9 and TRBJ2-1, is DTGVSQNPRHKITKRGQNVTFRCDPISEHNRLYWYRQTLGQGPEFLTYFQNEAQLEKSRLLSDRFSAERPKGSFSTLEIQRTEQGDSAMYLCASSLGLAYEQFFGPGTRLTVL.

The V call is TRBV9, the J call TRBJ2-1; TCRdb outputs TRBD1, but without DNA this stays unchecked. Germline CDR1 and CDR2: SGDLS and YYNGEE. The CDR3 is made up of 14 amino acids. This CDR3 is CASSVNWGENEQFF.

This chain links TRBV6-2 or TRBV6-3 with TRBJ2-7. The CDR3 contains 16 residues. CDR1 is MNHEY and CDR2 is SVGEGT in the germline V gene. The CDR3 is CASSYSRRELFYEQYF.

V is TRBV5-1 and J is TRBJ2-7; TCRdb lists TRBD2, though no DNA is available to test this call. Germline V gene data show CDR1 as SGHRS and CDR2 as YFSETQ. CDR3 length equals 14 residues. The CDR3 protein is CASSFSGSTDEQYF.

The chain carries TRBV6-2 or TRBV6-3 and TRBJ1-5; the D gene TCRdb calls, TRBD1, cannot be checked with no DNA. The CDR3 runs 16 residues. From germline, CDR1 is MNHEY and CDR2 SVGEGT. CDR3: CASSSPRTGEGQPQHF.

V gene TRBV6-1 combines with J gene TRBJ1-5; the D call of TRBD1 rests on TCRdb alone, since no DNA is present to check it. The CDR3 is 15 residues long. Germline V gene sequence: CDR1 MNHNS, CDR2 SASEGT. The CDR3 reads CASSDWGAGNQPQHF.

This CDR3 is CSARDPASQGTDTQYF. The chain uses TRBV20-1 and TRBJ2-3; TCRdb gives TRBD1 as the D gene, but with no DNA this cannot be confirmed. Per germline, CDR1 DFQATT and CDR2 SNEGSKA (reference sequence). There are 16 residues in the CDR3.

The V gene is TRBV7-2, the J gene TRBJ2-7; TCRdb names TRBD1, which stays unverified in the absence of DNA. The germline V gene encodes CDR1 SGHTA and CDR2 FQGNSA. The CDR3 length is 14 residues. The CDR3 spells CASSPPGRAYEQYF.

The chain's CDR3 is CASSHAGKQQYF. The chain employs TRBV14 and TRBJ2-7. The germline CDR1 and CDR2 sequences are SGHDN and FVKESK. The CDR3 runs 12 residues.

This chain connects TRBV5-1 to TRBJ2-1; checking the TCRdb D call of TRBD1 is not possible without DNA. Germline V gene sequence: CDR1 SGHRS, CDR2 YFSETQ. The CDR3 runs 15 residues. CDR3 loop: CASSAVLYGNNEQFF.

J is TRBJ1-1 and V is TRBV14; checking the TCRdb D call of TRBD1 is not possible without DNA. This CDR3 contains 15 residues. From germline, CDR1 is SGHDN and CDR2 FVKESK. The CDR3: CASSHRTGGFTEAFF.

This chain joins TRBV10-3 and TRBJ2-7. CDR1 ENHRY and CDR2 SYGVKD come from the germline V gene. The CDR3 length is 13 residues. Here the CDR3 reads CAIIQDRPYEQYF.

Here the CDR3 reads CSVPSGAGANVLTF. The chain combines TRBV29-1 with TRBJ2-6; TCRdb picks TRBD2, but there is no DNA to check that call. The germline V gene has CDR1 SQVTM and CDR2 ANQGSEA. The CDR3 is 14 amino acids.

V usage is TRBV6-1 and J usage is TRBJ2-1; TCRdb returns TRBD2, unconfirmable since there is no DNA. Per the germline V gene, CDR1 is MNHNS and CDR2 is SASEGT. The CDR3 consists of 14 residues. CDR3 amino acids: CASRVPGLPNEQFF.

The chain combines TRBV20-1 with TRBJ2-1; TCRdb proposes TRBD2, but this gene call is untestable without DNA. The CDR3 is 15 amino acids. The germline V gene encodes CDR1 DFQATT and CDR2 SNEGSKA (reference sequence). The CDR3: CSAPGLAGGYNEQFF.

The rearrangement uses TRBV2 and TRBJ1-1. The CDR3 is 12 amino acids. The V gene's germline CDR1 is SNHLY and CDR2 FYNNEI. The CDR3 here is CASADTNTEAFF. Combining the CDR3 with reference TRBV2 and TRBJ1-1 gives the whole variable domain EPEVTQTPSHQVTQMGQEVILRCVPISNHLYFYWYRQILGQKVEFLVSFYNNEISEKSEIFDDQFSVERPDGSNFTLKIRSTKLEDSAMYFCASADTNTEAFFGQGTRLTVV.